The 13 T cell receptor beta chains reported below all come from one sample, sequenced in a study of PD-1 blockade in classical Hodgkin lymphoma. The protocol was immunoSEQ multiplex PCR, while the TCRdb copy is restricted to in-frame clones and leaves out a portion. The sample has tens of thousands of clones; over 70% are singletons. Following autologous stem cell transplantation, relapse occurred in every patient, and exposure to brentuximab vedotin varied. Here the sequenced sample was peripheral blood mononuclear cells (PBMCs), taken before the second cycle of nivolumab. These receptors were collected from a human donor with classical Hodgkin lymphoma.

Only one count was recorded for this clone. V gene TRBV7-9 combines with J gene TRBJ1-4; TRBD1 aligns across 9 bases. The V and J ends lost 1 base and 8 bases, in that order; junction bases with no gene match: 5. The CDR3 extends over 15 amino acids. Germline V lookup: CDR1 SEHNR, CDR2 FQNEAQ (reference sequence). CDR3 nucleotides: TGTGCCAGCAGCTTAGACCGGACAGGGGACGAAAAACTGTTTTTT. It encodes CASSLDRTGDEKLFF.

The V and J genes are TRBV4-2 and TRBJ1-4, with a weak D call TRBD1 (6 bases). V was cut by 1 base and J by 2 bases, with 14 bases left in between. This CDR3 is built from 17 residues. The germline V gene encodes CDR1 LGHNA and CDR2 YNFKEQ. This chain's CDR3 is CASSQGQGLGTNEKLFF. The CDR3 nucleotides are TGTGCCAGCAGCCAAGGTCAGGGGCTTGGGACTAATGAAAAACTGTTTTTT.

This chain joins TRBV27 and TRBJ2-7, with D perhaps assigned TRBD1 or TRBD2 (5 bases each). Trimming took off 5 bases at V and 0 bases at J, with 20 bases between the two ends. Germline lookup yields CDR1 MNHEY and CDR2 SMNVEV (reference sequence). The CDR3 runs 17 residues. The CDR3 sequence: CASSPDGWGIRSYEQYF. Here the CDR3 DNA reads TGTGCCAGCAGTCCCGATGGGTGGGGGATTCGCTCCTACGAGCAGTACTTC.

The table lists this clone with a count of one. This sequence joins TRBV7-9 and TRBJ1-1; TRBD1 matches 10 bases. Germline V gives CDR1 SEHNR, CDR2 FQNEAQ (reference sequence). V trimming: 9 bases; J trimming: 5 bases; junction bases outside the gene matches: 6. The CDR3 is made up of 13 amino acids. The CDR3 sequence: CASKGTGVTEAFF. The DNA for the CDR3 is TGTGCCAGTAAGGGGACAGGGGTTACTGAAGCTTTCTTT.

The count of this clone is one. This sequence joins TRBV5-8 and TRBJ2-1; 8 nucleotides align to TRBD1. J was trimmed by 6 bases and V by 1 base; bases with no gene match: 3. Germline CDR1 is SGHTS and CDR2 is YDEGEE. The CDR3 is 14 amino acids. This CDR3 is CASSLQGAINEQFF. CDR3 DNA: TGTGCCAGCAGCTTGCAGGGGGCCATCAATGAGCAGTTCTTC.

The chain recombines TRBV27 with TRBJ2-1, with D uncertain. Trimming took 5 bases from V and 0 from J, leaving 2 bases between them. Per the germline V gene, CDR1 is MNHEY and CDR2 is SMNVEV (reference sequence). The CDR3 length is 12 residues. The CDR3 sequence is CASSPSYNEQFF. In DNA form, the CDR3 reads TGTGCCAGCAGTCCCTCCTACAATGAGCAGTTCTTC.

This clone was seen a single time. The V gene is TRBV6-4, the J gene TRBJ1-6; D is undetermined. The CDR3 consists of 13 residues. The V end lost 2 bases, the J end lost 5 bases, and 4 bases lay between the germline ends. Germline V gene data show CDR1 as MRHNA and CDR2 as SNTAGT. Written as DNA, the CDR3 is TGTGCCAGCAGTGACAGGGATAATTCACCCCTCCACTTT. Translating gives CASSDRDNSPLHF.

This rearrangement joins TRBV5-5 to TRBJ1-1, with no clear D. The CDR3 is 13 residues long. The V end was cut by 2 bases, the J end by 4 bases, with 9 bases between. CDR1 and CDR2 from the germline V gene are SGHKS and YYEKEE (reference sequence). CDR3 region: CASSFLMSTEAFF. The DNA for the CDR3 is TGTGCCAGCAGCTTTTTGATGAGCACTGAAGCTTTCTTT.

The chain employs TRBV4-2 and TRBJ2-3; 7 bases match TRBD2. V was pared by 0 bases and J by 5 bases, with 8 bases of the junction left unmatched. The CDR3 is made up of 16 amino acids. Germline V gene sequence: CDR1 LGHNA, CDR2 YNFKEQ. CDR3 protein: CASSQETSFGGDTQYF. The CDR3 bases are TGTGCCAGCAGCCAAGAGACTAGCTTTGGCGGAGATACGCAGTATTTT.

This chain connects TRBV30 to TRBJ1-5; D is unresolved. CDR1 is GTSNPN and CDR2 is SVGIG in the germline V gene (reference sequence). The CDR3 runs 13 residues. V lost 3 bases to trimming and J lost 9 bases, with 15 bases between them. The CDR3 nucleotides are TGTGCCTGGAGCCGGGGTACCGCCGGGCCCCAGCATTTT. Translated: CAWSRGTAGPQHF.

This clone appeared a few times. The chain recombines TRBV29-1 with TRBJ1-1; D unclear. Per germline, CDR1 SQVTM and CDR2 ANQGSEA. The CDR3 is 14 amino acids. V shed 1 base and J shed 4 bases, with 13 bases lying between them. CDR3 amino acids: CSVEGVWGGTEAFF. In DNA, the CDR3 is TGCAGCGTTGAAGGAGTATGGGGAGGCACTGAAGCTTTCTTT.

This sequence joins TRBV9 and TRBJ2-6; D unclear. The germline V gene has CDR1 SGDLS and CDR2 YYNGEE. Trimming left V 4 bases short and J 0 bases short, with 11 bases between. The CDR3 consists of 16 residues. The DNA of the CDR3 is TGTGCCAGCAGCTTAGGCCCGGTCTCTGGGGCCAACGTCCTGACTTTC. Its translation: CASSLGPVSGANVLTF.

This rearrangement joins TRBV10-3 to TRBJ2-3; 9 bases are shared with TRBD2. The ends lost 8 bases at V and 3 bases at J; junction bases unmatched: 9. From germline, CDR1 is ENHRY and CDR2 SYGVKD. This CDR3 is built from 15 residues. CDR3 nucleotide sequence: TGTGCCATCCAGCGTGGGGCGGGAGGGACAGATACGCAGTATTTT. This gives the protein CAIQRGAGGTDTQYF.